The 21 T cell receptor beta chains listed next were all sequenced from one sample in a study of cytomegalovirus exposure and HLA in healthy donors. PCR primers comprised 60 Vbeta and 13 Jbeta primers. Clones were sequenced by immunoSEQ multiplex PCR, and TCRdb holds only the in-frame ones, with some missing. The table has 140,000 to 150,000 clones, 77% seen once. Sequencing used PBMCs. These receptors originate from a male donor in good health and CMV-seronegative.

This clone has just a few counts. CDR3 amino acids: CARSLDAGQGALVVSNEQFF. CDR3 sequence (DNA): TGTGCCAGAAGCTTGGATGCGGGACAGGGGGCTCTAGTTGTTTCCAATGAGCAGTTCTTC. V is TRBV5-3 and J is TRBJ2-1; 12 bases line up with TRBD1. TRBV5-3 is assigned to the ORF class and has an uncertain function. The CDR3 contains 20 residues. The V gene end was trimmed by 0 bases and the J gene end by 6 bases; junction bases not matched to a gene: 16.

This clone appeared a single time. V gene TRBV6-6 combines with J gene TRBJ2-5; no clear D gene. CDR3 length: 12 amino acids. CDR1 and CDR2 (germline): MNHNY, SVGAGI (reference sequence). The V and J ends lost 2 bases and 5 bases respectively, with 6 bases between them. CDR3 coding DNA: TGTGCCAGCAGTTACCAAGCGGAGACCCAGTACTTC. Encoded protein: CASSYQAETQYF.

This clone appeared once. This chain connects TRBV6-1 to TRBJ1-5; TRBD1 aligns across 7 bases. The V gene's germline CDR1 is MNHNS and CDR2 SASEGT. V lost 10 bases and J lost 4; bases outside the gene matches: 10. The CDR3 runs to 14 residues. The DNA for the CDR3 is TGTGCCACGCGAGGGACAGCAAAAAATCAGCCCCAGCATTTT. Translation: CATRGTAKNQPQHF.

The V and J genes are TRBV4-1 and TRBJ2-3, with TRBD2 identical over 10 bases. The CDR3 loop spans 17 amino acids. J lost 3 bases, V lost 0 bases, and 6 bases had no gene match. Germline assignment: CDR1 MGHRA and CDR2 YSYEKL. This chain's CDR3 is CASSQERLAGATDTQYF. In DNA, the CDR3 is TGCGCCAGCAGCCAAGAACGGCTAGCGGGAGCTACAGATACGCAGTATTTT.

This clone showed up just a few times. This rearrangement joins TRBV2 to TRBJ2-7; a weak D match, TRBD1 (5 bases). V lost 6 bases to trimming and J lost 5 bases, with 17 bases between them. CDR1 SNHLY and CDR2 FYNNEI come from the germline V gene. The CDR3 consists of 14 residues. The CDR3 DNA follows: TGTGCCAGCAGCAGCATAGGGGCTCGGGACGAGCAGTACTTC. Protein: CASSSIGARDEQYF.

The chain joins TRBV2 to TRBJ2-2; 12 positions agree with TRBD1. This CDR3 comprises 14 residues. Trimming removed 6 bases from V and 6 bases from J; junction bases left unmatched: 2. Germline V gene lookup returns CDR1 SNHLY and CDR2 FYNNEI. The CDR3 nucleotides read TGTGCCAGCAGGGGACAGGGGGCGGCCGGGGAGCTGTTTTTT. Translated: CASRGQGAAGELFF.

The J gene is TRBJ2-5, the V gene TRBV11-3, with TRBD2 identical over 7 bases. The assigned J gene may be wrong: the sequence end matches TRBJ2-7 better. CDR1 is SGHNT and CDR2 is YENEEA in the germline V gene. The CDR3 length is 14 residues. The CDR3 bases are TGTGCCAGCAGCTCCGCGGGGGACTCCTACGAGCAGTACTTC. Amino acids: CASSSAGDSYEQYF.

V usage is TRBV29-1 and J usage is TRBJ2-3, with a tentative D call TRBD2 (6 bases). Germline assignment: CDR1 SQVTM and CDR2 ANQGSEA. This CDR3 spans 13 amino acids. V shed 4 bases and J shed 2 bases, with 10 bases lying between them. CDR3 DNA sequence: TGCAGCGTTGTAGGGGACTCCACAGATACGCAGTATTTT. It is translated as CSVVGDSTDTQYF.

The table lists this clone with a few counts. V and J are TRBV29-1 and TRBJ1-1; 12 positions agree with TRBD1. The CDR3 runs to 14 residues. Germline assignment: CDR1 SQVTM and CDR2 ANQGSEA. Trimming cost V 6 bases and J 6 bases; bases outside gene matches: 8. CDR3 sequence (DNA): TGCAGCGTCCTGGGACAGGGGGCGGTCGCTGAAGCTTTCTTT. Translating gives CSVLGQGAVAEAFF.

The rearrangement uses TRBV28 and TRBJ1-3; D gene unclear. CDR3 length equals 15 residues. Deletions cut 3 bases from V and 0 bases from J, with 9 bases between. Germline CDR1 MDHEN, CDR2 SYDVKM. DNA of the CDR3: TGTGCCAGCAGTTTGCGACATCTCTCTGGAAACACCATATATTTT. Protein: CASSLRHLSGNTIYF.

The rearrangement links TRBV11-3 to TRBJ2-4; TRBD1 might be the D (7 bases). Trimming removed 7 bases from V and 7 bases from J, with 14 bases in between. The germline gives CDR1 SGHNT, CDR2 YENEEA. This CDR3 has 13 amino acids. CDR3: CASTQGGANIQYF. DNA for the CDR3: TGTGCCAGCACCCAGGGGGGCGCGAACATTCAGTACTTC.

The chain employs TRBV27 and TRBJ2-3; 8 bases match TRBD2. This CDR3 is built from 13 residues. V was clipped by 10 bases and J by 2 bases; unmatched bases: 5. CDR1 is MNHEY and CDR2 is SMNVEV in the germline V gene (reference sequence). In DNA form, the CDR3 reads TGTGCCACCGGGGGGGGGAACACAGATACGCAGTATTTT. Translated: CATGGGNTDTQYF.

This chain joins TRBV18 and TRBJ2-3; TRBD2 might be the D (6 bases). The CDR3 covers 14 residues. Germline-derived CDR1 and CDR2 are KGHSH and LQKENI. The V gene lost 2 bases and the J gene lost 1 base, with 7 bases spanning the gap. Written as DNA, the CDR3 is TGTGCCAGCTCACCAGGAGGGGGCACAGATACGCAGTATTTT. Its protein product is CASSPGGGTDTQYF.

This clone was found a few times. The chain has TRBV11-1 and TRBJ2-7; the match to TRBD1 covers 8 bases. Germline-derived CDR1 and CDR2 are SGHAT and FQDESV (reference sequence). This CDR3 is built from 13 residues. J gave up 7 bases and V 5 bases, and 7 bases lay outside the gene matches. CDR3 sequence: CASSIDRGGEQYF. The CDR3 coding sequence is TGTGCCAGCAGCATAGACAGGGGTGGGGAGCAGTACTTC. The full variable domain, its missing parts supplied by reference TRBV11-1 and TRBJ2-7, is EAEVAQSPRYKITEKSQAVAFWCDPISGHATLYWYRQILGQGPELLVQFQDESVVDDSQLPKDRFSAERLKGVDSTLKIQPAELGDSAMYLCASSIDRGGEQYFGPGTRLTVT.

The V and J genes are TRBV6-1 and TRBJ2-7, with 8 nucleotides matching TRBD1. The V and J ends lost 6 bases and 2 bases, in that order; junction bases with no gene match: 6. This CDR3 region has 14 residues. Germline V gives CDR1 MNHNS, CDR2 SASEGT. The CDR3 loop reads CASRTGQATYEQYF. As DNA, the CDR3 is TGTGCCAGCAGGACGGGACAGGCAACCTACGAGCAGTACTTC.

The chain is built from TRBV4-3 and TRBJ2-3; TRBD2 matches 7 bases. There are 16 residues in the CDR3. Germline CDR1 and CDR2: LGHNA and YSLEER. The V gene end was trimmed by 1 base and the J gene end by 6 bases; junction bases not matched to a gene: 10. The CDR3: CASSQAGTNSPDTQYF. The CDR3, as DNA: TGCGCCAGCAGCCAAGCCGGGACTAATTCACCGGATACGCAGTATTTT.

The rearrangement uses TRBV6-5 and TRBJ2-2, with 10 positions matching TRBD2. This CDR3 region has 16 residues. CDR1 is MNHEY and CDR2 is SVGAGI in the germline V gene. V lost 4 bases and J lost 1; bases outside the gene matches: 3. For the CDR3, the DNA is TGTGCCAGCAGTTCCAGGACTAGCGGGAACACCGGGGAGCTGTTTTTT. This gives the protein CASSSRTSGNTGELFF.

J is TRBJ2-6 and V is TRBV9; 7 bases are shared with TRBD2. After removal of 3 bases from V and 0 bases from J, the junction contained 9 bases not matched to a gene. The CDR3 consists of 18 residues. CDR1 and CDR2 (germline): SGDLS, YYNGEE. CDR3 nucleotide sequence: TGTGCCAGCAGCGAGGCTGGGGGGGTCCACTCTGGGGCCAACGTCCTGACTTTC. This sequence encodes CASSEAGGVHSGANVLTF.

CDR3 sequence (DNA): TGCGCCAGCAGCCAAGAGTCAGGGGGAAACAATCAGCCCCAGCATTTT. Amino acids: CASSQESGGNNQPQHF. V is TRBV4-1 and J is TRBJ1-5, with 7 bases lining up with TRBD1. This CDR3 has 16 residues. Germline CDR1 reads MGHRA; CDR2 reads YSYEKL. J gave up 3 bases and V 0 bases, and 5 bases lay outside the gene matches.

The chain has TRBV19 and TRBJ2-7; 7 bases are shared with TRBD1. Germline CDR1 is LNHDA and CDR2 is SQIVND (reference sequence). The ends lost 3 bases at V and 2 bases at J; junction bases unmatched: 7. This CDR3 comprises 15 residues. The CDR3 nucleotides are TGTGCCAGTAGTATCGTTACAGGGGTGGCCTACGAGCAGTACTTC. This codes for CASSIVTGVAYEQYF.

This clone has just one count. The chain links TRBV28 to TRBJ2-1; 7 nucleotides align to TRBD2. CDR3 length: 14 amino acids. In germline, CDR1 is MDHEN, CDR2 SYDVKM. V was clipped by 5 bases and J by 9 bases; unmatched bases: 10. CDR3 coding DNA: TGTGCCAGCAGTCCCCATGGGGAGGGCCGTGAGCAGTTCTTC. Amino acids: CASSPHGEGREQFF.